This T cell receptor (beta chain) was obtained from a study of blood T cell repertoires in COVID-19. Study as a whole: The samples span acute and convalescent COVID-19 from the United States, Italy and Spain. The cDNA or gDNA used as material had been derived from T cells, B-cell-depleted T cells, or PBMCs.

This CDR3 has 14 amino acids. Germline assignment: CDR1 KGHSH and CDR2 LQKENI. Trimming left V 5 bases short and J 0 bases short, with 11 bases between. Per the study methods: From reference gene primer amplification, estimates of nucleated cell counts were derived. The repertoire was sequenced with immunoSEQ multiplex PCR; TCRdb's copy has only in-frame clones and lacks some. V and J calls and clone size are those listed in that table; D and trimming were worked out from the DNA. The table has about 350,000 clones, 75% to 90% seen once. The gene calls are TRBV18 and TRBJ2-7; weak D call: TRBD1 (5 bases). The sample was peripheral blood. The source of this sequence is a woman between 50 and 59 years old with COVID-19, enrolled during active disease. The CDR3 region is CASSYGQNSYEQYF. CDR3 nucleotides: TGTGCCAGCTCATACGGACAAAACTCCTACGAGCAGTACTTC.